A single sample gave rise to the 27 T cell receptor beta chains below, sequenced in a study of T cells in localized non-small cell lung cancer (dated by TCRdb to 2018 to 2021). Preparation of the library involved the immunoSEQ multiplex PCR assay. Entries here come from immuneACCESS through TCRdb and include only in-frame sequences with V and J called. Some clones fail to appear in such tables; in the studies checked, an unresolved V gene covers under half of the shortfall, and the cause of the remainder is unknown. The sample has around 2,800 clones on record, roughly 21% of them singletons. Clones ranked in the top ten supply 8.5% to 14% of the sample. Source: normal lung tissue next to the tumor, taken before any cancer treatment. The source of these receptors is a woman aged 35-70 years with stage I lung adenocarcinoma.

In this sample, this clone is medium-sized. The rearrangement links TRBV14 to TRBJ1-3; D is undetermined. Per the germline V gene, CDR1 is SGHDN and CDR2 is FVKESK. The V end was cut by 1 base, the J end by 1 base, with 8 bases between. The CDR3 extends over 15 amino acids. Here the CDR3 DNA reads TGTGCCAGCAGCCAAGCAAGGATTTCTGGAAACACCATATATTTT. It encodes CASSQARISGNTIYF.

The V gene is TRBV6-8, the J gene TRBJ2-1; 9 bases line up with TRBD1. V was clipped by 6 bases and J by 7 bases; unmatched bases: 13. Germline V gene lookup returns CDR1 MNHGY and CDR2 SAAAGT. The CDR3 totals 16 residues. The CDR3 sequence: CASRETTGGEGNEQFF. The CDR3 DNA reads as TGTGCCAGCAGGGAGACCACAGGGGGCGAGGGGAATGAGCAGTTCTTC.

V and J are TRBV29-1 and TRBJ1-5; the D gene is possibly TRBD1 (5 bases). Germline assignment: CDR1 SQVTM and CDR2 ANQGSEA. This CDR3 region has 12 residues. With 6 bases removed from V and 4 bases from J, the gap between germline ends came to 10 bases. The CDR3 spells CSVVDSNQPQHF. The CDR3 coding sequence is TGCAGCGTAGTCGACAGTAATCAGCCCCAGCATTTT. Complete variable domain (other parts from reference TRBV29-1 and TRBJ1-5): SAVISQKPSRDICQRGTSLTIQCQVDSQVTMMFWYRQQPGQSLTLIATANQGSEATYESGFVIDKFPISRPNLTFSTLTVSNMSPEDSSIYLCSVVDSNQPQHFGDGTRLSIL.

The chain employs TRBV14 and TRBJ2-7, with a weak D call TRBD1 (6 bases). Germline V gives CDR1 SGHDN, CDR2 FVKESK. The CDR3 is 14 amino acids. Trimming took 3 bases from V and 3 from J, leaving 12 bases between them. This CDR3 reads CASSQYSGVYEQYF. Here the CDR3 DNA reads TGTGCCAGCAGCCAGTACTCAGGGGTCTACGAGCAGTACTTC.

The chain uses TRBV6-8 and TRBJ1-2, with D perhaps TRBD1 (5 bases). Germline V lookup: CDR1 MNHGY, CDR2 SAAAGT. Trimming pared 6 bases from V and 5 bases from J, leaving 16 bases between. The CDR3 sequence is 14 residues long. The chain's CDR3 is CASRGTGTGYGYTF. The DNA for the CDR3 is TGTGCCAGCAGGGGGACCGGGACTGGGTATGGCTACACCTTC.

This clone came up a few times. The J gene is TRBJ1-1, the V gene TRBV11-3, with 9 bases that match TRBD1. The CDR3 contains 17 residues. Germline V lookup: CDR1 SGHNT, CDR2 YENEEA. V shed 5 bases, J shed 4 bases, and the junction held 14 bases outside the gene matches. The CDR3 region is CASSPGQGYSVGTEAFF. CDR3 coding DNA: TGTGCCAGCAGCCCCGGACAGGGGTATTCGGTGGGCACTGAAGCTTTCTTT.

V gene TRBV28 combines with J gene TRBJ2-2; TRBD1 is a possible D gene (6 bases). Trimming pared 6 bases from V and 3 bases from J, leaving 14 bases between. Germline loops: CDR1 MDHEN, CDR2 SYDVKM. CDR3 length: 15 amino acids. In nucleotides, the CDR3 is TGTGCCAGCAGGACACAGGGTTCCTACACCGGGGAGCTGTTTTTT. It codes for CASRTQGSYTGELFF.

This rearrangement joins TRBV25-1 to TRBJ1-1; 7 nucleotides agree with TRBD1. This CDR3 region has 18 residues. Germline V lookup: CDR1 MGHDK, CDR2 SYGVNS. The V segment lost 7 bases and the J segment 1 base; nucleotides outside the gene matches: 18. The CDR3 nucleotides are TGTGCCAGCAAGGGGGCGAGAGGGACCACTCAACCGAACACTGAAGCTTTCTTT. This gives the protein CASKGARGTTQPNTEAFF.

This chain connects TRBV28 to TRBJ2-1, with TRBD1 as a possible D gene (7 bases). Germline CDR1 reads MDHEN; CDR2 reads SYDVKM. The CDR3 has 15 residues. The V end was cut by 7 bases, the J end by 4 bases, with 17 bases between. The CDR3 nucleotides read TGTGCCAGCATACGACAGGGCCTAGCGTACAATGAGCAGTTCTTC. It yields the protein CASIRQGLAYNEQFF. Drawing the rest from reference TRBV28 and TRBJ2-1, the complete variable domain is DVKVTQSSRYLVKRTGEKVFLECVQDMDHENMFWYRQDPGLGLRLIYFSYDVKMKEKGDIPEGYSVSREKKERFSLILESASTNQTSMYLCASIRQGLAYNEQFFGPGTRLTVL.

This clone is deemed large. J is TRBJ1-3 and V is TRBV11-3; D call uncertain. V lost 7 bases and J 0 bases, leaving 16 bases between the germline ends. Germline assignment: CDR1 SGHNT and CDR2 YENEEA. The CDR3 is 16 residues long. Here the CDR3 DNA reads TGTGCCAGCAACTCGTTAGATGCAGTCTCTGGAAACACCATATATTTT. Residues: CASNSLDAVSGNTIYF.

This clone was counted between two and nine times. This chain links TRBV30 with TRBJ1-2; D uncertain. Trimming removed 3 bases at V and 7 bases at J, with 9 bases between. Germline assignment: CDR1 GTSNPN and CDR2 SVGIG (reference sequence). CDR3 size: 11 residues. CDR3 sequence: CAWSARGGYTF. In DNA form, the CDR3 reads TGTGCCTGGAGCGCTCGTGGTGGCTACACCTTC.

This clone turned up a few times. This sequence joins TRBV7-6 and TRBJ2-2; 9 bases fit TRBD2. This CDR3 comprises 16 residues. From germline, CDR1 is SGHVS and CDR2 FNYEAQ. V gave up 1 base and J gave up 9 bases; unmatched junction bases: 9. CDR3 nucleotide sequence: TGTGCCAGCAGCTTAGGAGGATTAGCGGGAGTTCGGGAGCTGTTTTTT. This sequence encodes CASSLGGLAGVRELFF.

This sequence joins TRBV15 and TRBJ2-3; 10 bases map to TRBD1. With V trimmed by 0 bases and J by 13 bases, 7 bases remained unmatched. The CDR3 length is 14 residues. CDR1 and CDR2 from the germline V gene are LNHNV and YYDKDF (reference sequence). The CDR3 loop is CATSRDTGQGRKYF. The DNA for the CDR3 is TGTGCCACCAGCAGAGATACGGGACAGGGGAGGAAGTATTTT.

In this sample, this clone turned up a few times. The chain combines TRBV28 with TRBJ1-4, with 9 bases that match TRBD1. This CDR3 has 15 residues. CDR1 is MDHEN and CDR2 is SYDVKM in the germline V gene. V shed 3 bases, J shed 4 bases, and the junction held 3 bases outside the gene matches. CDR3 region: CASSFGGQGNEKLFF. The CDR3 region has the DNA TGTGCCAGCAGTTTCGGGGGACAGGGTAATGAAAAACTGTTTTTT.

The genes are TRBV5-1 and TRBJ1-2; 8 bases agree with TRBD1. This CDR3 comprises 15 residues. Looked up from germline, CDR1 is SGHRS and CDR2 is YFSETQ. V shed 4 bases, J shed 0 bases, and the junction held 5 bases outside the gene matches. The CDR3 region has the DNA TGCGCCAGCAGCCAAGACAGGGGAGCTAACTATGGCTACACCTTC. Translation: CASSQDRGANYGYTF.

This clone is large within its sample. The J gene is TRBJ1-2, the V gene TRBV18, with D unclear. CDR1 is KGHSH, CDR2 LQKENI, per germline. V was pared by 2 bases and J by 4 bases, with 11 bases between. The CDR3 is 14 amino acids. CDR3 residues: CASSPGDGAYGYTF. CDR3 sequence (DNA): TGTGCCAGCTCACCAGGTGACGGAGCCTATGGCTACACCTTC.

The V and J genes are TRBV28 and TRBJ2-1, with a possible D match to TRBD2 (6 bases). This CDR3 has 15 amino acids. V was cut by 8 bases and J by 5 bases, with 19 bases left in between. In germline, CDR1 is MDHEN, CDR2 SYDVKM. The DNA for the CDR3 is TGTGCCAGCTCCCGGGGCGGGACTCAAAACAATGAGCAGTTCTTC. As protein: CASSRGGTQNNEQFF.

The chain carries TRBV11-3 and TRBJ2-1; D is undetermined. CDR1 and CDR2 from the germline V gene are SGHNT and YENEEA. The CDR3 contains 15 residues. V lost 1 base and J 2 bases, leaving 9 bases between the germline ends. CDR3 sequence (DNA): TGTGCCAGCAGCTTAGGTGGATCTCCCTACAATGAGCAGTTCTTC. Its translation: CASSLGGSPYNEQFF.

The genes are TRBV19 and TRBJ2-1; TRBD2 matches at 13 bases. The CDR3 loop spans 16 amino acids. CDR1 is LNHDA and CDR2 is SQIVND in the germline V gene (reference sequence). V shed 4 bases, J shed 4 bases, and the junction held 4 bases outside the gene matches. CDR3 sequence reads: CASSRGLAGPYNEQFF. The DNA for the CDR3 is TGTGCCAGTAGTAGGGGACTAGCGGGACCTTACAATGAGCAGTTCTTC.

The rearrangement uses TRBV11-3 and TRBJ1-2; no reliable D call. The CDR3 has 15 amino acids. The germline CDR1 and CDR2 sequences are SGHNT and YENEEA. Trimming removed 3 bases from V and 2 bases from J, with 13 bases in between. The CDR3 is CASSLDVGPNYGYTF. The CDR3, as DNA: TGTGCCAGCAGCTTGGATGTTGGCCCGAACTATGGCTACACCTTC.

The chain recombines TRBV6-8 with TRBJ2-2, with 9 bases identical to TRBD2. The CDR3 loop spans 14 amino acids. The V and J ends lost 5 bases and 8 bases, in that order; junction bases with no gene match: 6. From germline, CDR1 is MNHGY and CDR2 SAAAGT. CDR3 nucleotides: TGTGCCAGCAGTATCCGGCTAGCGGGAGGGGAGCTGTTTTTT. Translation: CASSIRLAGGELFF.

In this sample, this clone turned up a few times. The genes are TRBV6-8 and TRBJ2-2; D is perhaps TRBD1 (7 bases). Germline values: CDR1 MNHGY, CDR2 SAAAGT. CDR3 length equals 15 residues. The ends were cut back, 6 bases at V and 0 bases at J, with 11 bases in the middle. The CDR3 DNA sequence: TGTGCCAGCAGCCAGGGGGGAACGAACACCGGGGAGCTGTTTTTT. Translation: CASSQGGTNTGELFF.

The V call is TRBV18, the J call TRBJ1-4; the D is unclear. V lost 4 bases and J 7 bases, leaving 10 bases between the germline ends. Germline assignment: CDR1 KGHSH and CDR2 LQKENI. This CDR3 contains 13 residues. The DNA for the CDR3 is TGTGCCAGCTCACAGGGCGTGGGTGAAAAACTGTTTTTT. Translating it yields CASSQGVGEKLFF.

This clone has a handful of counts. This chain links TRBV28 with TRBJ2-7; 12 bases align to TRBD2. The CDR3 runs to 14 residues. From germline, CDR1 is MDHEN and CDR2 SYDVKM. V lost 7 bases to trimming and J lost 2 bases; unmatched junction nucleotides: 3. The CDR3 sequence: CASTTSGRPYEQYF. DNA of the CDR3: TGTGCCAGCACCACTAGCGGGAGGCCCTACGAGCAGTACTTC.

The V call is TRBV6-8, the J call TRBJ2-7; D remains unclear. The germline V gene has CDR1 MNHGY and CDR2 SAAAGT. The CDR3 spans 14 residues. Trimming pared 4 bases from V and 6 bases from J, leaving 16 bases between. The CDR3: CASSFPARLGEQYF. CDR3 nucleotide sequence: TGTGCCAGCAGTTTCCCCGCCAGACTGGGCGAGCAGTACTTC.

The chain's CDR3 is CASSLDTSPYEQYF. As DNA, the CDR3 is TGCGCCAGCAGCTTGGACACCTCTCCCTACGAGCAGTACTTC. The rearrangement uses TRBV5-1 and TRBJ2-7, with D unclear. The CDR3 length is 14 residues. In germline, CDR1 is SGHRS, CDR2 YFSETQ. Between the trimmed V and J ends, which lost 0 bases and 2 bases, there was a span of 9 bases.

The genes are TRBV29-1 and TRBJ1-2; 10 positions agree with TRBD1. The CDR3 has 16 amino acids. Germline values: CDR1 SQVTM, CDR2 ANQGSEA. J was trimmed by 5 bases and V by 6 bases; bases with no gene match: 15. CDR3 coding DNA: TGCAGCGTCGGTAAGGGGGGACAGGGGACATCTTATGGCTACACCTTC. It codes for CSVGKGGQGTSYGYTF.